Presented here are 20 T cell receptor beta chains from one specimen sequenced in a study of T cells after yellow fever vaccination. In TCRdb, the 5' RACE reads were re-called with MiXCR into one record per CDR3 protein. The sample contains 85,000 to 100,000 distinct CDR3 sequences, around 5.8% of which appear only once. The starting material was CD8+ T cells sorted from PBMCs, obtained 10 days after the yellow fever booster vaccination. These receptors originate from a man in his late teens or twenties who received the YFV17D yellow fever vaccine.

The DNA for the CDR3 is TGTGCCAGCAGCTCGGAGCTTGGGGAGACCCAGTACTTC. It yields the protein CASSSELGETQYF. The rearrangement links TRBV7-9 to TRBJ2-5; D is unclear. Trimming stripped 4 bases from V and 5 bases from J, with 11 bases between. This CDR3 region has 13 residues. Germline CDR1 SEHNR, CDR2 FQNEAQ (reference sequence).

As DNA, the CDR3 is TGTGCCAGCAGCGGACAGGCCGCCGACTCTGGGGCCAACGTCCTGACTTTC. Its protein product is CASSGQAADSGANVLTF. The rearrangement joins TRBV12-3 or TRBV12-4 to TRBJ2-6; 7 bases match TRBD1. V lost 6 bases and J lost 0; bases outside the gene matches: 8. This CDR3 spans 17 amino acids.

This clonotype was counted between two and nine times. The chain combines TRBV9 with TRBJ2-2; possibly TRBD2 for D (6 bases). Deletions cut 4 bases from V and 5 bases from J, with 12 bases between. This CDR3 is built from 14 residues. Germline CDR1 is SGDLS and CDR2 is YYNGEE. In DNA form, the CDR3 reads TGTGCCAGCAGCCCTCAGGGAGGAACCGGGGAGCTGTTTTTT. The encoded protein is CASSPQGGTGELFF.

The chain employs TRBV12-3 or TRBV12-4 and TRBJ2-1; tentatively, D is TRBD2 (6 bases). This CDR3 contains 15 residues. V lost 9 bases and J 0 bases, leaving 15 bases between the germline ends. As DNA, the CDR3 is TGTGCCAGTGACCCCTCGGGGGTCTCCTACAATGAGCAGTTCTTC. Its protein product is CASDPSGVSYNEQFF.

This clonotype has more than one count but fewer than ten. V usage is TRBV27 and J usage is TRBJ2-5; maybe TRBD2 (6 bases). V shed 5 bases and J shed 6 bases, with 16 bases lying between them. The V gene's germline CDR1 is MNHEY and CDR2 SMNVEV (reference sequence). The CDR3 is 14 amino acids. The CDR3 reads CASSLLASAQTQYF. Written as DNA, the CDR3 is TGTGCCAGCAGTCTACTAGCATCCGCGCAGACCCAGTACTTC.

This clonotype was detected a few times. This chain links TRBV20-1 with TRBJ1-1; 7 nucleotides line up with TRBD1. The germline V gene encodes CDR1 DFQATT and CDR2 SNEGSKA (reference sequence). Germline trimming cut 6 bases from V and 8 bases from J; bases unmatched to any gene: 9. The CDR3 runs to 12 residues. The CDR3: CSAGGGQLEAFF. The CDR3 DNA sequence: TGCAGTGCGGGAGGGGGACAGCTAGAAGCTTTCTTT.

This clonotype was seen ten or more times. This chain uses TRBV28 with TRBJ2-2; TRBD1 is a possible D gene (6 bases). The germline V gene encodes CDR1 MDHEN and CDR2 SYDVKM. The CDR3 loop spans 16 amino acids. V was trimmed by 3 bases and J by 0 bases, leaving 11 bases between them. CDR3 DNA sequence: TGTGCCAGCAGTTTGTGGGCAGGGGCGAACACCGGGGAGCTGTTTTTT. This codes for CASSLWAGANTGELFF.

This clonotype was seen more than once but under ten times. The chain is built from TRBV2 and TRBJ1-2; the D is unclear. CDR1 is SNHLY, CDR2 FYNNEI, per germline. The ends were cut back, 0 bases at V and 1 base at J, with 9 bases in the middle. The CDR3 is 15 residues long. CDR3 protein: CASSEAPRNNYGYTF. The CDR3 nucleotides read TGTGCCAGCAGTGAAGCGCCACGGAATAACTATGGCTACACCTTC. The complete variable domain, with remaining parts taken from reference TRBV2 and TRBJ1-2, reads EPEVTQTPSHQVTQMGQEVILRCVPISNHLYFYWYRQILGQKVEFLVSFYNNEISEKSEIFDDQFSVERPDGSNFTLKIRSTKLEDSAMYFCASSEAPRNNYGYTFGSGTRLTVV.

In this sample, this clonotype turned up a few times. CDR3 sequence (DNA): TGTGCCAGCAGGGTAGGAGACTATGGCTACACCTTC. Translating it yields CASRVGDYGYTF. This chain links TRBV6-5 with TRBJ1-2, with D unresolved. The CDR3 spans 12 residues. Germline V gives CDR1 MNHEY, CDR2 SVGAGI. Trimming took 6 bases from V and 3 from J, leaving 8 bases between them.

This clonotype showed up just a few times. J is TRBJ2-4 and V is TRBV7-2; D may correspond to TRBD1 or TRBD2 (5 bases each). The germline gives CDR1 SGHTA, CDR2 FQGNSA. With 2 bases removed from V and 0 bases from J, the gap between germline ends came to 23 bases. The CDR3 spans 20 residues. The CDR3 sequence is CASSLWAHPGTDLAKNIQYF. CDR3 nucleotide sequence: TGTGCCAGCAGCTTATGGGCCCATCCGGGGACGGATCTAGCCAAAAACATTCAGTACTTC.

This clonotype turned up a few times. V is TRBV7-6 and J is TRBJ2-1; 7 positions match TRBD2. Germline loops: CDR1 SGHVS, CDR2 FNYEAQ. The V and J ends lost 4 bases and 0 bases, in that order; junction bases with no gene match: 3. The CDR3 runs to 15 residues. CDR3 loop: CASSYLAVSYNEQFF. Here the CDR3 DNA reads TGTGCCAGCAGCTATCTAGCGGTCTCCTACAATGAGCAGTTCTTC.

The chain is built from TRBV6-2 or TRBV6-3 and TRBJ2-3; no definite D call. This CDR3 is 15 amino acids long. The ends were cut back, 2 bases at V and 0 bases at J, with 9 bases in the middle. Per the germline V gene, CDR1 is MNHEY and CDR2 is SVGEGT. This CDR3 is CASSYIGPSTDTQYF. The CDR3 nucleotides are TGTGCCAGCAGTTACATAGGGCCCAGCACAGATACGCAGTATTTT.

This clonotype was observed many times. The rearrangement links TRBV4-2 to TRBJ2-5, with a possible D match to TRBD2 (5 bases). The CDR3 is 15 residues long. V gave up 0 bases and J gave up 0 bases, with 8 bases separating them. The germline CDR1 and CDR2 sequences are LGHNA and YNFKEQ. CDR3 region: CASSQDRGNQETQYF. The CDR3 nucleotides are TGTGCCAGCAGCCAAGATCGAGGGAACCAAGAGACCCAGTACTTC.

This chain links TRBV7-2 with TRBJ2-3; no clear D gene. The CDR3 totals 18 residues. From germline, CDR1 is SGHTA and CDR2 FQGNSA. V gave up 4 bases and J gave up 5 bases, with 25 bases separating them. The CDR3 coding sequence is TGTGCCAGCAGCTCAGCAGACTCCCGGGCCCCGTTAGGAGATACGCAGTATTTT. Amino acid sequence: CASSSADSRAPLGDTQYF.

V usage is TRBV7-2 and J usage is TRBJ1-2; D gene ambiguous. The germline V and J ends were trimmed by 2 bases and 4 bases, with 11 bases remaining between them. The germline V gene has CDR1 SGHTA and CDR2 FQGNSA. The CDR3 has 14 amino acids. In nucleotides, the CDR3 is TGTGCCAGCAGCTTATCAGTGACGGGCTATGGCTACACCTTC. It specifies CASSLSVTGYGYTF.

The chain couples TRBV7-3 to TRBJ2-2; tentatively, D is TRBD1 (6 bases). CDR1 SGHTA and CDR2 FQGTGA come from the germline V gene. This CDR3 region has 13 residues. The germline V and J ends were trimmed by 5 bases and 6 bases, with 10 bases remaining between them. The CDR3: CASSPRQAGELFF. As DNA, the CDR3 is TGTGCCAGCAGCCCGAGACAGGCCGGGGAGCTGTTTTTT.

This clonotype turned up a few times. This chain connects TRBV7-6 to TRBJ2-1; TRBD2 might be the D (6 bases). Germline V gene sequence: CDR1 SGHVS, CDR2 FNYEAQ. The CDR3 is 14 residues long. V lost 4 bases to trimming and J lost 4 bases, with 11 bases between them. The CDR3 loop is CASSSPGLYNEQFF. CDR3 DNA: TGTGCCAGCAGCTCTCCGGGACTGTACAATGAGCAGTTCTTC.

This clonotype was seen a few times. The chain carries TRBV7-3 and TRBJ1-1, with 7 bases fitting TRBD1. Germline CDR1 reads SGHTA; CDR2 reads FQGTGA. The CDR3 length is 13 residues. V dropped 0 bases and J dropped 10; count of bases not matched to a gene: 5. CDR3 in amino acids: CASSLTGGVGAFF. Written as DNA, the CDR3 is TGTGCCAGCAGCTTAACAGGGGGCGTAGGAGCTTTCTTT.

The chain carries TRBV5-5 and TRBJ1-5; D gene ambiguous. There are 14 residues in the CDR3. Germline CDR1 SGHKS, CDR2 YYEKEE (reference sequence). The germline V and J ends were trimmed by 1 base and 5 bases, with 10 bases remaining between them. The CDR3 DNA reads TGTGCCAGCAGCTTGCTAAGCGGGGATCAGCCCCAGCATTTT. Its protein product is CASSLLSGDQPQHF.

The CDR3 loop is CASSYSLGGQETQYF. CDR3 coding DNA: TGTGCCAGCAGTTACTCTCTGGGGGGGCAAGAGACCCAGTACTTC. The V gene is TRBV6-5, the J gene TRBJ2-5, with 7 nucleotides matching TRBD2. With V trimmed by 0 bases and J by 2 bases, 3 bases remained unmatched. This CDR3 region has 15 residues. The germline gives CDR1 MNHEY, CDR2 SVGAGI.